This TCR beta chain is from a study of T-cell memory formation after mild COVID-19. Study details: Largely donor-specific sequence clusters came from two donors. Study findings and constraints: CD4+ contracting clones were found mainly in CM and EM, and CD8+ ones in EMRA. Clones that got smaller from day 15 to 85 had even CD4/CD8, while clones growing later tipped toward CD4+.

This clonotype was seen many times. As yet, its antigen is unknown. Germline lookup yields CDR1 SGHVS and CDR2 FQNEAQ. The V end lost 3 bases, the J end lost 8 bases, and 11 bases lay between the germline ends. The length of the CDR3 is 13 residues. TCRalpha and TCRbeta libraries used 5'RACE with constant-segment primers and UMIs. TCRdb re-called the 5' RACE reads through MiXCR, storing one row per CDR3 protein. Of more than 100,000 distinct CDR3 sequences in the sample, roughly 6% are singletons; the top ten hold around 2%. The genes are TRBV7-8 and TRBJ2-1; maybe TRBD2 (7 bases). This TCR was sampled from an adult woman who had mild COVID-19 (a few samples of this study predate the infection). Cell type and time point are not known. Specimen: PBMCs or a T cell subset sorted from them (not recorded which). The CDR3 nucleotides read TGTGCCAGCAGCTTGGTGGGGGGGCATGAGCAGTTCTTC. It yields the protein CASSLVGGHEQFF.